Listed below are T cell receptor beta chains from one sample, sequenced in a study of cytomegalovirus exposure and HLA in healthy donors. Assay used: immunoSEQ multiplex PCR; TCRdb lists only in-frame clones, some missing. The table has 160,000 or so clones, 88% seen once; the top ten hold roughly 3%. Specimen: PBMCs. These receptors originate from a man between 18 and 29 years old in good health and CMV-seronegative. The CDR3 runs from the conserved cysteine through the conserved F or W. The D gene is left open where the match is weak. Rows give clone size only sometimes, using once, few, many, or a class for an expanded clone.

d_gene: TRBD1; j_gene: TRBJ1-1; len: 15; abundance: .; v_gene: TRBV2; CDR3aa: CASSERGQGNTEAFF; CDR3nt: TGTGCCAGCAGTGAACGGGGACAGGGAAACACTGAAGCTTTCTTT
d_gene: TRBD1; j_gene: TRBJ2-3; len: 13; abundance: .; v_gene: TRBV19; CDR3aa: CASTRQGGDTQYF; CDR3nt: TGTGCCAGTACCCGACAGGGGGGAGATACGCAGTATTTT
d_gene: .; j_gene: TRBJ2-1; len: 14; abundance: .; v_gene: TRBV27; CDR3aa: CASSPLDSYNEQFF; CDR3nt: TGTGCCAGCAGTCCCCTAGACAGTTACAATGAGCAGTTCTTC
d_gene: .; j_gene: TRBJ2-2; len: 13; abundance: .; v_gene: TRBV9; CDR3aa: CASSAKRTGELFF; CDR3nt: TGTGCCAGCAGCGCAAAACGGACCGGGGAGCTGTTTTTT
d_gene: TRBD2; j_gene: TRBJ2-2; len: 15; abundance: .; v_gene: TRBV6-1; CDR3aa: CASTAGTSGRGELFF; CDR3nt: TGTGCCAGCACCGCCGGGACTAGCGGACGCGGGGAGCTGTTTTTT
d_gene: .; j_gene: TRBJ1-2; len: 13; abundance: few; v_gene: TRBV5-4; CDR3aa: CASSTDRDYGYTF; CDR3nt: TGTGCCAGCAGCACCGACAGAGATTATGGCTACACCTTC
d_gene: .; j_gene: TRBJ1-5; len: 14; abundance: .; v_gene: TRBV6-1; CDR3aa: CASVGGAEDQPQHF; CDR3nt: TGTGCCAGTGTGGGGGGTGCTGAGGATCAGCCCCAGCATTTT
d_gene: .; j_gene: TRBJ1-1; len: 13; abundance: .; v_gene: TRBV5-1; CDR3aa: CASSFYGGAEAFF; CDR3nt: TGCGCCAGCAGCTTCTATGGGGGGGCTGAAGCTTTCTTT
d_gene: .; j_gene: TRBJ1-6; len: 16; abundance: once; v_gene: TRBV19; CDR3aa: CASSIGLGVQGSPLHF; CDR3nt: TGTGCCAGTAGTATAGGTCTGGGGGTACAGGGTTCACCCCTCCACTTT
d_gene: .; j_gene: TRBJ1-1; len: 12; abundance: .; v_gene: TRBV5-1; CDR3aa: CASSLGGTGAFF; CDR3nt: TGCGCCAGCAGCTTGGGCGGAACAGGGGCTTTCTTT
d_gene: .; j_gene: TRBJ1-5; len: 14; abundance: .; v_gene: TRBV19; CDR3aa: CASSIGYGNQPQHF; CDR3nt: TGTGCCAGTAGTATCGGGTATGGCAATCAGCCCCAGCATTTT
d_gene: TRBD1; j_gene: TRBJ2-7; len: 19; abundance: .; v_gene: TRBV5-6; CDR3aa: CASSPGQGEPGWSSYEQYF; CDR3nt: TGTGCCAGCAGCCCAGGACAGGGGGAACCGGGATGGAGCTCCTACGAGCAGTACTTC
d_gene: TRBD1; j_gene: TRBJ1-2; len: 13; abundance: .; v_gene: TRBV6-5; CDR3aa: CAIRQGADYGYTF; CDR3nt: TGTGCCATCCGACAGGGGGCGGACTATGGCTACACCTTC
d_gene: .; j_gene: TRBJ2-3; len: 14; abundance: .; v_gene: TRBV28; CDR3aa: CASSFHRGTDTQYF; CDR3nt: TGTGCCAGCAGTTTCCATCGAGGCACAGATACGCAGTATTTT
d_gene: TRBD2; j_gene: TRBJ2-3; len: 14; abundance: .; v_gene: TRBV6-5; CDR3aa: CASGWGLAGGRQYF; CDR3nt: TGTGCCAGCGGCTGGGGACTAGCGGGAGGCCGGCAGTATTTT
d_gene: .; j_gene: TRBJ1-2; len: 13; abundance: .; v_gene: TRBV7-9; CDR3aa: CASSFSGGYGYTF; CDR3nt: TGTGCCAGCAGCTTTTCCGGGGGCTATGGCTACACCTTC
d_gene: .; j_gene: TRBJ1-2; len: 14; abundance: .; v_gene: TRBV6-6; CDR3aa: CASSYVQGKNGYTF; CDR3nt: TGTGCCAGCAGTTACGTCCAGGGGAAAAATGGCTACACCTTC
d_gene: TRBD1; j_gene: TRBJ2-4; len: 13; abundance: .; v_gene: TRBV11-3; CDR3aa: CASSWDSQNIQYF; CDR3nt: TGTGCCAGCAGCTGGGACAGCCAAAACATTCAGTACTTC
d_gene: TRBD1; j_gene: TRBJ1-3; len: 17; abundance: .; v_gene: TRBV5-5; CDR3aa: CASSLEGQIISGNTIYF; CDR3nt: TGTGCCAGCAGCTTGGAGGGACAGATTATCTCTGGAAACACCATATATTTT
d_gene: .; j_gene: TRBJ1-1; len: 14; abundance: once; v_gene: TRBV5-1; CDR3aa: CASSLGQGSTEAFF; CDR3nt: TGCGCCAGCAGCTTGGGGCAGGGAAGTACTGAAGCTTTCTTT
d_gene: TRBD1; j_gene: TRBJ1-2; len: 17; abundance: .; v_gene: TRBV6-1; CDR3aa: CASSEGQGVSILYGYTF; CDR3nt: TGTGCCAGCAGTGAGGGACAGGGAGTTAGCATATTGTATGGCTACACCTTC
d_gene: TRBD1; j_gene: TRBJ1-5; len: 17; abundance: .; v_gene: TRBV30; CDR3aa: CAWSPGQLKYSNQPQHF; CDR3nt: TGTGCCTGGAGTCCGGGACAGCTAAAATATAGCAATCAGCCCCAGCATTTT
d_gene: TRBD1; j_gene: TRBJ2-5; len: 15; abundance: .; v_gene: TRBV28; CDR3aa: CASSSWTGEVETQYF; CDR3nt: TGTGCCAGCAGTTCGTGGACAGGGGAAGTAGAGACCCAGTACTTC
d_gene: .; j_gene: TRBJ2-1; len: 15; abundance: .; v_gene: TRBV29-1; CDR3aa: CSVLTESSSYNEQFF; CDR3nt: TGCAGCGTCCTGACAGAATCAAGCTCCTACAATGAGCAGTTCTTC
d_gene: TRBD1; j_gene: TRBJ1-2; len: 13; abundance: .; v_gene: TRBV7-2; CDR3aa: CASSLGQNYGYTF; CDR3nt: TGTGCCAGCAGCCTGGGACAGAACTATGGCTACACCTTC
d_gene: TRBD1; j_gene: TRBJ1-1; len: 14; abundance: .; v_gene: TRBV6-5; CDR3aa: CASSKTGVNTEAFF; CDR3nt: TGTGCCAGCAGCAAGACAGGGGTGAACACTGAAGCTTTCTTT
d_gene: TRBD1; j_gene: TRBJ2-5; len: 15; abundance: .; v_gene: TRBV25-1; CDR3aa: CASSRTGDYQETQYF; CDR3nt: TGTGCCAGCAGTAGGACAGGCGATTACCAAGAGACCCAGTACTTC
d_gene: .; j_gene: TRBJ1-1; len: 14; abundance: .; v_gene: TRBV14; CDR3aa: CASSQPGLNTEAFF; CDR3nt: TGTGCCAGCAGCCAACCAGGGCTGAACACTGAAGCTTTCTTT
d_gene: .; j_gene: TRBJ2-1; len: 15; abundance: .; v_gene: TRBV2; CDR3aa: CASSGFQGSYNEQFF; CDR3nt: TGTGCCAGCAGTGGTTTCCAGGGCAGCTACAATGAGCAGTTCTTC
d_gene: .; j_gene: TRBJ1-1; len: 11; abundance: .; v_gene: TRBV29-1; CDR3aa: CSVVPGTEAFF; CDR3nt: TGCAGCGTTGTTCCGGGCACTGAAGCTTTCTTT
d_gene: .; j_gene: TRBJ1-2; len: 13; abundance: .; v_gene: TRBV5-1; CDR3aa: CASSLEFTRGYTF; CDR3nt: TGCGCCAGCAGCTTGGAATTCACGAGGGGCTACACCTTC
d_gene: TRBD1; j_gene: TRBJ1-1; len: 14; abundance: .; v_gene: TRBV5-4; CDR3aa: CASSLNRGRTEAFF; CDR3nt: TGTGCCAGCAGCTTGAACAGGGGGCGAACTGAAGCTTTCTTT
d_gene: TRBD2; j_gene: TRBJ2-1; len: 16; abundance: few; v_gene: TRBV7-9; CDR3aa: CASSLAMTSGPTTKFF; CDR3nt: TGTGCCAGCAGCTTAGCTATGACTAGCGGGCCAACCACTAAGTTCTTC
d_gene: TRBD1; j_gene: TRBJ1-4; len: 14; abundance: .; v_gene: TRBV13; CDR3aa: CASRSQGLGEKLFF; CDR3nt: TGTGCCAGCAGATCACAGGGGCTGGGGGAAAAACTGTTTTTT
d_gene: TRBD1; j_gene: TRBJ1-2; len: 14; abundance: .; v_gene: TRBV6-1; CDR3aa: CASTPGQGNYGYTF; CDR3nt: TGTGCCAGCACCCCGGGACAGGGGAACTATGGCTACACCTTC
d_gene: .; j_gene: TRBJ1-5; len: 16; abundance: .; v_gene: TRBV18; CDR3aa: CASSPSFYRPNQPQHF; CDR3nt: TGTGCCAGCTCACCCTCCTTTTACAGGCCCAATCAGCCCCAGCATTTT
d_gene: TRBD2; j_gene: TRBJ2-7; len: 15; abundance: few; v_gene: TRBV9; CDR3aa: CASSVGVAGTYEQYF; CDR3nt: TGTGCCAGCAGCGTAGGGGTAGCGGGTACCTACGAGCAGTACTTC
d_gene: .; j_gene: TRBJ1-1; len: 14; abundance: .; v_gene: TRBV7-6; CDR3aa: CASSVWEEGSEAFF; CDR3nt: TGTGCCAGCAGCGTGTGGGAGGAGGGTAGTGAAGCTTTCTTT
d_gene: .; j_gene: TRBJ2-2; len: 14; abundance: .; v_gene: TRBV2; CDR3aa: CASSESGNTGELFF; CDR3nt: TGTGCCAGCAGTGAAAGCGGGAACACCGGGGAGCTGTTTTTT
d_gene: .; j_gene: TRBJ1-5; len: 13; abundance: .; v_gene: TRBV28; CDR3aa: CASVPGPNQPQHF; CDR3nt: TGTGCCAGCGTACCAGGTCCCAATCAGCCCCAGCATTTT
d_gene: TRBD2; j_gene: TRBJ2-1; len: 13; abundance: few; v_gene: TRBV18; CDR3aa: CASSPGTTNEQFF; CDR3nt: TGTGCCAGCTCACCCGGGACTACCAATGAGCAGTTCTTC